Listed here is a single T cell receptor (beta chain). Its antigen target is currently unknown. Qualities for individual bases were not recorded, and no much larger clone is one base off. The data belong to a study of a mutant IDH1 vaccine in newly diagnosed glioma (dated by TCRdb to the early 2020s). With regard to the full study: Patients were given eight vaccinations, in weeks 1, 3, 5, 7, 11, 15, 19 and 23, which matched visits V03 through V10. Prior to enrollment, standard therapy consisting of radiotherapy alone, temozolomide alone, or radiochemotherapy with temozolomide had been administered to patients, with the combination being received by most patients. Vaccination started 4-6 weeks after radiotherapy alone, or was given together with temozolomide cycles in the groups whose treatment included chemotherapy. Peripheral blood was drawn at six visits: V03 (baseline), V05, V07, V10, V12 and V13. Of the approximately 33 treated patients, roughly 62% were male and about 38% were female, and the mean age was roughly 40 years. For exploratory analyses, longitudinal TCRB deep sequencing was carried out in 25 to 30 treated patients wherever samples were available.

Per the publication, the time point label means: week 11, during vaccination. Each vaccine dose, consisting of 300 ug of a 20-mer mutant IDH1 peptide in Montanide, was administered subcutaneously with topical imiquimod. The donors had newly diagnosed IDH1-mutant astrocytomas of WHO grade 3 or 4 that showed loss of nuclear ATRX. The samples were drawn from NOA16, a multicentre, single-arm, open-label phase I trial in Germany that tested a mutant IDH1 peptide vaccine in humans for the first time. Genomic DNA for TCRB sequencing was extracted from EDTA blood using the DNeasy Blood and Tissue Kit. Library method: the immunoSEQ multiplex PCR assay. Rearranged TCR beta chain sequences were amplified using the hsTCRB Kit according to the manufacturer's protocol. An Illumina MiSeq was used to sequence the TCRB libraries. The paper's processing steps were these. The kit vendor's proprietary platform handled demultiplexing, trimming and gene mapping. In its TCRdb copy, this immuneACCESS table keeps in-frame sequences only and misses some clones. Where compared with another copy, unresolved V genes explain less than half of these, and the others have no known cause. The D gene and trimming were derived from the DNA, and the V and J assignments and clone size from that table. Within this sample are about 52,000 clones, with roughly nine tenths of them counted one time only. 2.4% of the sample comes from the top ten.

The paper's findings and limits, for the study overall: According to the authors, sample limitations meant that analyses of patient blood samples could not be reproduced. Pseudoprogression appeared unrelated to alterations in the top peripheral T cell clonotypes detected by TCRB sequencing. Across multiple MHC alleles, vaccine-induced immune responses were seen in 90% to 95% of patients. Availability determined which PBMC samples were chosen for TCRB deep sequencing.

Including the terminal cysteine and phenylalanine, the CDR3 comprises 13 residues. Here the CDR3 DNA is all that survives: 39 bases in frame from base 1. Germline trimming: 1 base from V, 11 bases from J; junction bases outside gene matches: 2. Via the germline V gene, CDR1 is WSHSY and CDR2 SAAADI. This sequence uses TRBV10-2 and TRBJ2-7; TRBD2 lines up with 13 middle nucleotides. Material: PBMCs, obtained from a glioma patient whose treatment included an IDH1 peptide vaccine. This clonotype was obtained from a man aged 45-60 years with glioma. The CDR3 corresponds to CASSEYGTSGKYF. In nucleotides, the sequence is TGCGCCAGCAGTGAGTACGGGACTAGCGGGAAGTACTTC.